This paragraph covers one T cell receptor beta chain sequence. What it binds is not known. A read error may produce the germline difference seen at one junction end. This entry belongs to a study of T-cell memory formation after mild COVID-19. For the study at large: TCR clusters were mostly donor specific.

TCR alpha and TCR beta cDNA libraries carrying sample barcodes and UMIs came from 5'RACE with constant-segment primers. Via MiXCR, TCRdb re-called the 5' RACE reads, giving one row per CDR3 protein. Of about 360,000 distinct CDR3 sequences in the sample, approximately 15% were seen once. Findings and limits, study-wide: Contracting clones from day 15 to 85 had balanced CD4/CD8; later expanders favoured CD4+. Several responding clones turned up in pre-infection memory, indicating that cross-reactive memory may have taken part.

The CDR3 runs 15 residues. Germline assignment: CDR1 SGHDT and CDR2 YYEEEE. Sequenced material: PBMCs or a T cell subset sorted from them (not recorded which). The TCR originated in a young man who had mild COVID-19 (a few samples of this study predate the infection). Cell type and time point are not known. V and J are TRBV5-6 and TRBJ2-3; D ambiguous. CDR3 region: CAISPFPVHADTQYF. The CDR3 nucleotides are TGTGCCATCAGCCCGTTCCCAGTTCACGCAGATACGCAGTATTTT.